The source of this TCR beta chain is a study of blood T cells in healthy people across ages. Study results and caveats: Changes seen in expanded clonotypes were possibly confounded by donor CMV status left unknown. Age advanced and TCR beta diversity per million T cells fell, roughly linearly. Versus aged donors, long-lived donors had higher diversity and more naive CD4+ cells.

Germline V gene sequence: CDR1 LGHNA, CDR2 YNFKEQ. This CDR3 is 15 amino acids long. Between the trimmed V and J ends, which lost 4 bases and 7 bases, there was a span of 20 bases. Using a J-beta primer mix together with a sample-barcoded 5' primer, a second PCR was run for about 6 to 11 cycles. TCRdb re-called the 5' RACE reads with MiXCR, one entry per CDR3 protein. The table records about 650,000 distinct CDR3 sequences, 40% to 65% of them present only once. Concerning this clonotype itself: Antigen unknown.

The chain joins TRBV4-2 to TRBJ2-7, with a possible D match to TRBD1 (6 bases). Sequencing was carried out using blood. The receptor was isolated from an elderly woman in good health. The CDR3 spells CASSPLAGAGNEQYF. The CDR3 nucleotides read TGTGCCAGCAGCCCCCTCGCAGGGGCCGGGAATGAGCAGTACTTC.